The clone carrying this T cell receptor beta chain was observed a handful of times. Its antigen remains unknown. The sample belongs to a study of cytomegalovirus exposure and HLA in healthy donors. Germline CDR1 is ENHRY and CDR2 is SYGVKD. Unmatched junction bases numbered 15, after V lost 8 bases and J lost 4 bases. The CDR3 covers 18 residues. General study results and limits: In a later analysis, at a false discovery rate of 0.05, 15,000 to 20,000 TCR beta sequences were associated with HLA alleles. The study labeled 164 TCR beta chains cytomegalovirus-associated. V- and J-gene trimming of TCR beta was linked (in a later analysis) to a missense DCLRE1C variant. It was likely that a cluster of highly shared sequence variants was a sequencing artifact.

PCR primers comprised 60 Vbeta and 13 Jbeta primers. This table comes from immunoSEQ multiplex PCR, and its TCRdb copy is limited to in-frame clones, with some not included. This table has around 76,000 clones, 65% to 75% appearing once. The chain couples TRBV10-3 to TRBJ2-6; 9 bases are shared with TRBD2. The receptor was isolated from a man between 35 and 55 years old in good health and CMV-seropositive. Sequencing was carried out using PBMCs. The CDR3: CAIWKREVPGEGANVLTF. CDR3 nucleotide sequence: TGTGCCATCTGGAAGCGGGAGGTACCGGGGGAAGGGGCCAACGTCCTGACTTTC.